Presented here are 29 T cell receptor beta chains from one specimen sequenced in a study of T cell changes during pregnancy in multiple sclerosis. TCRdb's table, derived via immunoSEQ multiplex PCR, lists solely in-frame clones and lacks some. The sample consists of tens of thousands of clones, around nine tenths of them appearing once. The sample was CD4+ T cells from peripheral blood mononuclear cells, taken in the second trimester of pregnancy. These receptors originate from a female donor in good health, enrolled as a control in a pregnancy study.

The chain combines TRBV27 with TRBJ2-7; 7 positions agree with TRBD2. The CDR3 totals 15 residues. Germline CDR1 and CDR2: MNHEY and SMNVEV (reference sequence). V gave up 3 bases and J gave up 3 bases; unmatched junction bases: 8. Here the CDR3 reads CASSFGAGQYYEQYF. DNA for the CDR3: TGTGCCAGCAGTTTCGGAGCGGGGCAATACTACGAGCAGTACTTC.

CDR3 residues: CASSIRGGATRNEQFF. Written as DNA, the CDR3 is TGTGCCAGTAGTATAAGGGGGGGGGCCACTAGGAATGAGCAGTTCTTC. The V and J genes are TRBV19 and TRBJ2-1, with D perhaps matching TRBD2 (7 bases). Looked up from germline, CDR1 is LNHDA and CDR2 is SQIVND (reference sequence). The V gene lost 2 bases and the J gene lost 7 bases, with 18 bases spanning the gap. The CDR3 is 16 residues long.

The chain carries TRBV19 and TRBJ2-7, with a tentative D call TRBD1 (6 bases). Germline CDR1 and CDR2: LNHDA and SQIVND (reference sequence). This CDR3 has 13 amino acids. Deletions cut 6 bases from V and 0 bases from J, with 9 bases between. The CDR3 DNA reads as TGTGCCAGTAGCCCGGACAGCTCCTACGAGCAGTACTTC. As protein: CASSPDSSYEQYF.

The rearrangement joins TRBV20-1 to TRBJ1-2, with D possibly TRBD1 on 5 matching bases. V shed 8 bases and J shed 8 bases, with 15 bases lying between them. Germline CDR1 reads DFQATT; CDR2 reads SNEGSKA (reference sequence). The CDR3 has 11 amino acids. CDR3: CSSPQGTGYTF. CDR3 nucleotide sequence: TGCAGTTCCCCCCAGGGTACCGGCTACACCTTC.

V gene TRBV5-1 combines with J gene TRBJ2-6; D perhaps matches TRBD2 (5 bases). The germline V gene encodes CDR1 SGHRS and CDR2 YFSETQ. CDR3 length: 17 residues. Trimming shortened V by 4 bases and J by 1 base, and 15 bases separated the two germline ends. The CDR3 DNA reads as TGCGCCAGCAGCCTCTACCCGGGGAGTTCTGGGGCCAACGTCCTGACTTTC. Protein sequence: CASSLYPGSSGANVLTF. The entire variable domain, with the rest obtained from reference TRBV5-1 and TRBJ2-6, is as follows: KAGVTQTPRYLIKTRGQQVTLSCSPISGHRSVSWYQQTPGQGLQFLFEYFSETQRNKGNFPGRFSGRQFSNSRSEMNVSTLELGDSALYLCASSLYPGSSGANVLTFGAGSRLTVL.

The chain carries TRBV5-1 and TRBJ2-7; tentatively, D is TRBD2 (7 bases). Germline CDR1 reads SGHRS; CDR2 reads YFSETQ. This CDR3 contains 15 residues. V was clipped by 3 bases and J by 6 bases, with 19 bases between them. In DNA form, the CDR3 reads TGCGCCAGCAGCTGGGGACGGACCGGGGGGCGCGAGCAGTACTTC. Its translation: CASSWGRTGGREQYF.

The chain recombines TRBV7-9 with TRBJ2-7, with a tentative D call TRBD1 (5 bases). The CDR3 runs to 12 residues. CDR1 and CDR2 from the germline V gene are SEHNR and FQNEAQ (reference sequence). Trimming pared 7 bases from V and 0 bases from J, leaving 7 bases between. The CDR3 bases are TGTGCCAGCACAAGGGGCTCCTACGAGCAGTACTTC. Protein sequence: CASTRGSYEQYF.

The CDR3 DNA is TGTGCCAGCAGCTTCTTGGGCCCGAACACTGAAGCTTTCTTT. This encodes CASSFLGPNTEAFF. The V gene is TRBV5-6, the J gene TRBJ1-1; D is ambiguous. CDR3 length equals 14 residues. Germline lookup yields CDR1 SGHDT and CDR2 YYEEEE. V lost 2 bases, J lost 1 base, and 9 bases lay in between.

This chain uses TRBV5-4 with TRBJ1-2, with a possible D match to TRBD1 (5 bases). The CDR3 loop spans 15 amino acids. The V gene lost 4 bases and the J gene lost 6 bases, with 19 bases spanning the gap. Per the germline V gene, CDR1 is SGHNT and CDR2 is YYREEE (reference sequence). The CDR3 here is CASSGDLQELHGYTF. The CDR3 nucleotides are TGTGCCAGCAGCGGGGACTTACAGGAGCTTCATGGCTACACCTTC. The complete variable domain, with remaining parts taken from reference TRBV5-4 and TRBJ1-2, reads ETGVTQSPTHLIKTRGQQVTLRCSSQSGHNTVSWYQQALGQGPQFIFQYYREEENGRGNFPPRFSGLQFPNYSSELNVNALELDDSALYLCASSGDLQELHGYTFGSGTRLTVV.

The V gene is TRBV4-1, the J gene TRBJ1-1; D may be TRBD1 (5 bases). This CDR3 region has 18 residues. V gave up 0 bases and J gave up 2 bases, with 19 bases separating them. From germline, CDR1 is MGHRA and CDR2 YSYEKL. The CDR3 protein is CASSQEWLAAGLNTEAFF. The CDR3 nucleotides read TGCGCCAGCAGCCAAGAGTGGCTGGCGGCAGGGCTTAACACTGAAGCTTTCTTT.

The gene calls are TRBV5-1 and TRBJ2-6; 12 bases fit TRBD1. V shed 4 bases and J 2 bases; nucleotides not matched to a gene: 1. The germline V gene encodes CDR1 SGHRS and CDR2 YFSETQ. CDR3 length: 16 residues. The CDR3: CASSGTGGAGANVLTF. The CDR3 nucleotides are TGCGCCAGCAGCGGGACAGGGGGCGCTGGGGCCAACGTCCTGACTTTC.

The chain carries TRBV29-1 and TRBJ1-6, with 7 bases that match TRBD1. The CDR3 spans 12 residues. The ends lost 6 bases at V and 9 bases at J; junction bases unmatched: 5. Germline lookup yields CDR1 SQVTM and CDR2 ANQGSEA. This chain's CDR3 is CSVKEGASPLHF. Here the CDR3 DNA reads TGCAGCGTGAAGGAGGGGGCTTCACCCCTCCACTTT.

This clone was observed a single time. This chain uses TRBV27 with TRBJ2-7; D may be TRBD2 (7 bases). V shed 2 bases and J shed 6 bases, with 20 bases lying between them. Germline V gene data show CDR1 as MNHEY and CDR2 as SMNVEV (reference sequence). The CDR3 has 16 amino acids. The CDR3 DNA sequence: TGTGCCAGCAGTTTAATGGGTGGGGGGGGCAACTTCGAGCAGTACTTC. This codes for CASSLMGGGGNFEQYF.

V and J are TRBV7-3 and TRBJ1-2, with 9 bases aligning to TRBD1. Trimming at V came to 5 bases and at J to 5 bases, leaving 9 bases not matched to a gene. The CDR3 spans 15 residues. The germline V gene has CDR1 SGHTA and CDR2 FQGTGA. This CDR3 reads CASSPGTGLRYGYTF. CDR3 in DNA: TGTGCCAGCAGCCCCGGGACAGGGCTCAGATATGGCTACACCTTC.

In its sample, this clone was seen a few times. The V call is TRBV7-8, the J call TRBJ2-2, with D tentatively TRBD1 (7 bases). Looked up from germline, CDR1 is SGHVS and CDR2 is FQNEAQ. V lost 7 bases and J lost 2, with 14 bases in between. This CDR3 is 15 amino acids long. CDR3 DNA sequence: TGTGCCAGCACCCTGCGGGACAGCAACACCGGGGAGCTGTTTTTT. It specifies CASTLRDSNTGELFF. Supplemented by reference TRBV7-8 and TRBJ2-2, the full variable domain reads GAGVSQSPRYKVAKRGQDVALRCDPISGHVSLFWYQQALGQGPEFLTYFQNEAQLDKSGLPSDRFFAERPEGSVSTLKIQRTQQEDSAVYLCASTLRDSNTGELFFGEGSRLTVL.

This clone was detected only a few times. For the CDR3, the DNA is TGTGCCAGCAGTCACCGACAGGGTTATGGCTACACCTTC. It specifies CASSHRQGYGYTF. V gene TRBV6-5 combines with J gene TRBJ1-2; 7 nucleotides match TRBD1. CDR1 and CDR2 (germline): MNHEY, SVGAGI. V lost 5 bases, J lost 5 bases, and 5 bases stayed unmatched. The CDR3 spans 13 residues.

The chain employs TRBV30 and TRBJ1-2, with 9 bases that match TRBD1. Per germline, CDR1 GTSNPN and CDR2 SVGIG (reference sequence). This CDR3 is 14 amino acids long. V was pared by 1 base and J by 2 bases, with 2 bases of the junction left unmatched. The CDR3, as DNA: TGTGCCTGGAGTGGCGGGACAGGGAACTATGGCTACACCTTC. It is translated as CAWSGGTGNYGYTF.

V and J are TRBV6-5 and TRBJ2-2; a weak D match, TRBD1 (6 bases). The CDR3 is 12 amino acids. Trimming removed 5 bases from V and 7 bases from J, with 8 bases in between. Germline CDR1 MNHEY, CDR2 SVGAGI. The CDR3 here is CASSNRVGELFF. CDR3 nucleotides: TGTGCCAGCAGTAACAGGGTCGGGGAGCTGTTTTTT.

The chain employs TRBV15 and TRBJ1-5; D is ambiguous. V lost 0 bases to trimming and J lost 6 bases, with 6 bases between them. Germline values: CDR1 LNHNV, CDR2 YYDKDF (reference sequence). The CDR3 length is 13 residues. CDR3 sequence: CATSRDQVQPQHF. Here the CDR3 DNA reads TGTGCCACCAGCAGAGACCAGGTTCAGCCCCAGCATTTT.

By sample fraction, this clone is medium-sized. The J gene is TRBJ1-6, the V gene TRBV4-1; 7 nucleotides match TRBD1. V gave up 5 bases and J gave up 6 bases; unmatched junction bases: 7. The length of the CDR3 is 15 residues. The germline CDR1 and CDR2 sequences are MGHRA and YSYEKL. CDR3 in amino acids: CASSLTGDANSPLHF. The CDR3 nucleotides read TGCGCCAGCAGCTTAACAGGGGATGCTAATTCACCCCTCCACTTT.

CDR3 residues: CASSTAGSSGNTIYF. The DNA for the CDR3 is TGTGCCAGCAGTACCGCGGGCTCCTCTGGAAACACCATATATTTT. The genes are TRBV9 and TRBJ1-3; D is unresolved. V was cut by 5 bases and J by 0 bases, with 12 bases left in between. This CDR3 is built from 15 residues. Germline assignment: CDR1 SGDLS and CDR2 YYNGEE.

This clone has a single count. The chain carries TRBV6-1 and TRBJ1-5; D is perhaps TRBD1 (5 bases). V lost 5 bases and J lost 5, with 13 bases in between. This CDR3 comprises 14 residues. CDR1 and CDR2 from the germline V gene are MNHNS and SASEGT. For the CDR3, the DNA is TGTGCCAGCAGTCGTCAGGGCAGAGATCAGCCCCAGCATTTT. Protein sequence: CASSRQGRDQPQHF.

The rearrangement uses TRBV5-6 and TRBJ2-7; 11 nucleotides match TRBD2. Germline V CDR1 and CDR2: SGHDT, YYEEEE. The junction had 6 bases not matched to a gene; V was cut back by 2 bases and J by 5 bases. The CDR3 is 15 amino acids. The CDR3 loop reads CASSLRLAGYHEQYF. Written as DNA, the CDR3 is TGTGCCAGCAGCTTAAGACTAGCGGGATACCACGAGCAGTACTTC. Supplemented by reference TRBV5-6 and TRBJ2-7, the full variable domain reads DAGVTQSPTHLIKTRGQQVTLRCSPKSGHDTVSWYQQALGQGPQFIFQYYEEEERQRGNFPDRFSGHQFPNYSSELNVNALLLGDSALYLCASSLRLAGYHEQYFGPGTRLTVT.

The V call is TRBV15, the J call TRBJ1-1; D is uncertain. Germline-derived CDR1 and CDR2 are LNHNV and YYDKDF (reference sequence). This CDR3 contains 13 residues. The V gene lost 0 bases and the J gene lost 4 bases, with 6 bases spanning the gap. DNA for the CDR3: TGTGCCACCAGCAGAGATGAGGGCACTGAAGCTTTCTTT. It specifies CATSRDEGTEAFF.

The rearrangement links TRBV7-2 to TRBJ2-5; 9 bases line up with TRBD2. The V gene's germline CDR1 is SGHTA and CDR2 FQGNSA. CDR3 length: 14 residues. V lost 1 base and J lost 5; bases outside the gene matches: 2. CDR3 amino acids: CASSLVAGAETQYF. Here the CDR3 DNA reads TGTGCCAGCAGCTTAGTAGCGGGGGCGGAGACCCAGTACTTC. The variable domain in full, completed from reference TRBV7-2 and TRBJ2-5, reads GAGVSQSPSNKVTEKGKDVELRCDPISGHTALYWYRQSLGQGLEFLIYFQGNSAPDKSGLPSDRFSAERTGGSVSTLTIQRTQQEDSAVYLCASSLVAGAETQYFGPGTRLLVL.

This rearrangement joins TRBV4-2 to TRBJ1-1, with 7 bases that match TRBD1. V lost 6 bases, J lost 8 bases, and 12 bases stayed unmatched. Germline loops: CDR1 LGHNA, CDR2 YNFKEQ. There are 14 residues in the CDR3. CDR3 in amino acids: CASSHGQVRWEAFF. The CDR3 DNA sequence: TGTGCCAGCAGTCACGGACAGGTCAGATGGGAAGCTTTCTTT.

In the case of this clone: The junction departs from the called germline gene at one end, perhaps through a read error. V and J are TRBV19 and TRBJ2-1; 7 bases agree with TRBD2. The CDR3 has 16 amino acids. The germline V gene has CDR1 LNHDA and CDR2 SQIVND (reference sequence). The CDR3 DNA sequence: TGTGCCAGTAGTCTAGAGACTAGCTCAACCTACAATGAGCAGTTCTTC. This sequence encodes CASSLETSSTYNEQFF.

This clone was seen just once. The genes are TRBV7-7 and TRBJ2-2, with D maybe TRBD1 (6 bases). Per the germline V gene, CDR1 is SSHAT and CDR2 is FNYEAQ (reference sequence). V was pared by 8 bases and J by 1 base, with 8 bases between. This CDR3 has 13 amino acids. CDR3 protein: CASQGQNTGELFF. CDR3 DNA: TGTGCCAGCCAGGGACAGAACACCGGGGAGCTGTTTTTT.

This sequence joins TRBV6-1 and TRBJ1-1; D is perhaps TRBD1 (5 bases). CDR1 is MNHNS, CDR2 SASEGT, per germline. CDR3 length equals 15 residues. Trimming took off 4 bases at V and 2 bases at J, with 14 bases between the two ends. DNA of the CDR3: TGTGCCAGCAGTGCCCTGACGGACACAAACACTGAAGCTTTCTTT. Protein: CASSALTDTNTEAFF.